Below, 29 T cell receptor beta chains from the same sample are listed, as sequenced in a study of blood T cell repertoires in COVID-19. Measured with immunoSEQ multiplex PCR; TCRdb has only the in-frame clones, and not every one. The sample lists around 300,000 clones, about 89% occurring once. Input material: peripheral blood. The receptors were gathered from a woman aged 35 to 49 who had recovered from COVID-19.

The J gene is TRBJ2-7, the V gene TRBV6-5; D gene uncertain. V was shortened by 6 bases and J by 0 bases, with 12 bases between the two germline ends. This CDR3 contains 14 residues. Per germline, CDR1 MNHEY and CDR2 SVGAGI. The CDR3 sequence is CASRPKLPSYEQYF. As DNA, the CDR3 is TGTGCCAGCAGGCCCAAGCTCCCCTCCTACGAGCAGTACTTC.

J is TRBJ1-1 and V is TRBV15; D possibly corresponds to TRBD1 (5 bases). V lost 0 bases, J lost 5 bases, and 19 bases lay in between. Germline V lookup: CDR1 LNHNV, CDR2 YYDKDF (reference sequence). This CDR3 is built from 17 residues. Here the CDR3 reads CATSRDQGSRVRTEAFF. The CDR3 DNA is TGTGCCACCAGCAGAGATCAGGGATCTAGGGTTCGAACTGAAGCTTTCTTT.

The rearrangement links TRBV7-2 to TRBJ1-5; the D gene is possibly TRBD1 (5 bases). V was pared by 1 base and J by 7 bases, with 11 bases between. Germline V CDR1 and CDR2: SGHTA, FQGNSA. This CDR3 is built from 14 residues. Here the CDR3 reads CASSLVGAGQPQHF. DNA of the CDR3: TGTGCCAGCAGCTTAGTAGGCGCAGGGCAGCCCCAGCATTTT.

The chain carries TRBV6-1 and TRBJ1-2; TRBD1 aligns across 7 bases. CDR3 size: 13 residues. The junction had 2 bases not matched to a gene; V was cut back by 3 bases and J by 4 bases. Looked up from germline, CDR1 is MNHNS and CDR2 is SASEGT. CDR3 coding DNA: TGTGCCAGCAGTGATGGGGACAGCTATGGCTACACCTTC. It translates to CASSDGDSYGYTF.

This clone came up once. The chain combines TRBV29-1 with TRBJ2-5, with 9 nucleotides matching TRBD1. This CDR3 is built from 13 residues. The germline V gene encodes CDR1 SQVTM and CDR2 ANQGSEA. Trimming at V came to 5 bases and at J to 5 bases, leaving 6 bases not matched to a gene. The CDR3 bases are TGCAGCGTTCACAGGGGGCGCGAGGAGACCCAGTACTTC. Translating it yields CSVHRGREETQYF.

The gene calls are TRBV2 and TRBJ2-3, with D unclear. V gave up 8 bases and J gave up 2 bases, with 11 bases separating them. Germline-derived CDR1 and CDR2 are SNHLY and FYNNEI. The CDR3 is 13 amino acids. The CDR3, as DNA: TGTGCCAGCCACGGAGCTATCACAGATACGCAGTATTTT. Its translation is CASHGAITDTQYF.

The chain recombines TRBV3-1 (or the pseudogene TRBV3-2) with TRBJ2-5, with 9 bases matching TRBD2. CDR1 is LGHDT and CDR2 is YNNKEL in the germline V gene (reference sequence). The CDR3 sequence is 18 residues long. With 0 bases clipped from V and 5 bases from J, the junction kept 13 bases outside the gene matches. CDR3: CASSQDSREGRWGETQYF. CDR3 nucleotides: TGTGCCAGCAGCCAAGATTCGCGGGAGGGCCGATGGGGGGAGACCCAGTACTTC.

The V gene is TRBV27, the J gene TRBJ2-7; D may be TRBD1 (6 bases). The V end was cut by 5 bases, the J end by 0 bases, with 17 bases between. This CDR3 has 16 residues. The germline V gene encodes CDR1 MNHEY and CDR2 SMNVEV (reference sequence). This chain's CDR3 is CASSKTGTLSSYEQYF. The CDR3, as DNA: TGTGCCAGCAGTAAAACAGGGACCCTAAGCTCCTACGAGCAGTACTTC.

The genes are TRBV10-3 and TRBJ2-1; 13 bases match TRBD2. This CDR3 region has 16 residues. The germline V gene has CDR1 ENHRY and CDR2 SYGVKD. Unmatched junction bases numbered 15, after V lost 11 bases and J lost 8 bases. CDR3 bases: TGTGCCGCGCAAAAGACTAGCGGGAGGAGTATCGATGAGCAGTTCTTC. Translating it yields CAAQKTSGRSIDEQFF.

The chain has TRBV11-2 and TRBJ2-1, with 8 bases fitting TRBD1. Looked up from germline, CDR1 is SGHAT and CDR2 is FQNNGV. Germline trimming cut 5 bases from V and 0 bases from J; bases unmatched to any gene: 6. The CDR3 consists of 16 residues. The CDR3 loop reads CASSPGDRSSYNEQFF. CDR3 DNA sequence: TGTGCCAGCAGCCCCGGGGACAGGAGCTCCTACAATGAGCAGTTCTTC. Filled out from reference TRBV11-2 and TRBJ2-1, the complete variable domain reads EAGVAQSPRYKIIEKRQSVAFWCNPISGHATLYWYQQILGQGPKLLIQFQNNGVVDDSQLPKDRFSAERLKGVDSTLKIQPAKLEDSAVYLCASSPGDRSSYNEQFFGPGTRLTVL.

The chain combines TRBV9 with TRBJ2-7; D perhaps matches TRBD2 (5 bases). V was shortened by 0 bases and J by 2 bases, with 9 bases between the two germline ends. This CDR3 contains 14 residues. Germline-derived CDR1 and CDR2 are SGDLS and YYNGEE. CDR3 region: CASSVDGSTYEQYF. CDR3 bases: TGTGCCAGCAGCGTAGATGGGAGCACCTACGAGCAGTACTTC.

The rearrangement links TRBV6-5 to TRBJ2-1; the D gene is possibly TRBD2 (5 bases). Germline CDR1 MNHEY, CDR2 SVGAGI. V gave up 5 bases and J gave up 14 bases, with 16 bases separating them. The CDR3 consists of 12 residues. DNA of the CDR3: TGTGCCAGCAGTCGGCTCGACGGACTCGAGTTCTTC. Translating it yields CASSRLDGLEFF.

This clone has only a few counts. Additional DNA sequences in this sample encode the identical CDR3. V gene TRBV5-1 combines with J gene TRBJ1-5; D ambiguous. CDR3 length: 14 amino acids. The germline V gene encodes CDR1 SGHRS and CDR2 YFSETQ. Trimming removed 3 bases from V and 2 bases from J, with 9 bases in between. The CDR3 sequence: CASSSGEGNQPQHF. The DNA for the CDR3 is TGCGCCAGCAGCTCGGGAGAGGGCAATCAGCCCCAGCATTTT.

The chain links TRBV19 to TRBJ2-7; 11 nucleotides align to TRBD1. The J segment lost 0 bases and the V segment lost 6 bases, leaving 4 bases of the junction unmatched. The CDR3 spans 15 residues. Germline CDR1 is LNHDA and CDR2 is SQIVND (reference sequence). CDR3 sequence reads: CASRPGTGGSYEQYF. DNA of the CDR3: TGTGCCAGTAGGCCGGGGACAGGGGGCTCCTACGAGCAGTACTTC.

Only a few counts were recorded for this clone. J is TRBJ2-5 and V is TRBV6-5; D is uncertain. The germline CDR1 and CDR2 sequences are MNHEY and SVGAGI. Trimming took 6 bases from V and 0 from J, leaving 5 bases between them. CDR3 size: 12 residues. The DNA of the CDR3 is TGTGCCAGCAGCGGTAACCAAGAGACCCAGTACTTC. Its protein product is CASSGNQETQYF.

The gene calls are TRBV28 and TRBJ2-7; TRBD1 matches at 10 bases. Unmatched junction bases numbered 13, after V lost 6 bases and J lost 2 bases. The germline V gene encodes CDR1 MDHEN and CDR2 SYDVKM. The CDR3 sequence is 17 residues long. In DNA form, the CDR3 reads TGTGCCAGCAGCGTCGACAGGGGGCGCTTACAGGCCTACGAGCAGTACTTC. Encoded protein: CASSVDRGRLQAYEQYF. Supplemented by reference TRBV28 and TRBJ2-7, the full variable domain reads DVKVTQSSRYLVKRTGEKVFLECVQDMDHENMFWYRQDPGLGLRLIYFSYDVKMKEKGDIPEGYSVSREKKERFSLILESASTNQTSMYLCASSVDRGRLQAYEQYFGPGTRLTVT.

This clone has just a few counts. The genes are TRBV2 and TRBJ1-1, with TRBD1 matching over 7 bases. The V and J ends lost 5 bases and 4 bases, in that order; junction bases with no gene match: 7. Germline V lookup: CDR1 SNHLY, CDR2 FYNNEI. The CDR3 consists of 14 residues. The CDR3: CASSPDRASTEAFF. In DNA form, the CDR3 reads TGTGCCAGCAGTCCAGACAGGGCGAGCACTGAAGCTTTCTTT.

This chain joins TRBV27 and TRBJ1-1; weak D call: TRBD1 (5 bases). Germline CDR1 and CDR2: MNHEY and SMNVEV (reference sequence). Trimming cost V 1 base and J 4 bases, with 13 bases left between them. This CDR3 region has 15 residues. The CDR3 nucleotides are TGTGCCAGCAGTTTATATGCAGGAGGGGCCACTGAAGCTTTCTTT. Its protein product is CASSLYAGGATEAFF.

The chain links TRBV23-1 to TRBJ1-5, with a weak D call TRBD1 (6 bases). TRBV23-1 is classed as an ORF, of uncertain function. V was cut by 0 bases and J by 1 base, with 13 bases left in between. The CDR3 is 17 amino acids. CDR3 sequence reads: CASSQSMDSRSNQPQHF. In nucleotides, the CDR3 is TGCGCCAGCAGTCAATCAATGGACAGCCGAAGCAATCAGCCCCAGCATTTT.

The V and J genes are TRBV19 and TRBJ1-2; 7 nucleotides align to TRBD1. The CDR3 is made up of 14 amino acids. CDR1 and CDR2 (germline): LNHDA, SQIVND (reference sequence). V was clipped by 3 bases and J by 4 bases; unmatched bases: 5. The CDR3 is CASSIGTATYGYTF. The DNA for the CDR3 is TGTGCCAGTAGTATCGGGACAGCCACCTATGGCTACACCTTC.

This chain's CDR3 is CASSMNPGLYNEQFF. CDR3 sequence (DNA): TGTGCCAGTAGTATGAATCCGGGACTCTACAATGAGCAGTTCTTC. V gene TRBV19 combines with J gene TRBJ2-1; a possible D gene is TRBD2 (6 bases). The CDR3 consists of 15 residues. V was shortened by 3 bases and J by 3 bases, with 12 bases between the two germline ends. Germline V gives CDR1 LNHDA, CDR2 SQIVND (reference sequence).

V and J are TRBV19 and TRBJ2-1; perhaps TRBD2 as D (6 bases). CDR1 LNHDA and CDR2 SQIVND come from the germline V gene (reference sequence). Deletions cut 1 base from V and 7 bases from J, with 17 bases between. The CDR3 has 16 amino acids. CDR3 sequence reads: CASSIGTTSGTNEQFF. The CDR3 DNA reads TGTGCCAGTAGTATAGGTACGACTAGTGGTACGAATGAGCAGTTCTTC.

The CDR3 sequence: CASKGEETQYF. CDR3 nucleotide sequence: TGCGCCAGCAAAGGGGAAGAGACCCAGTACTTC. The chain joins TRBV5-1 to TRBJ2-5, with TRBD1 as a possible D gene (5 bases). The V and J ends lost 6 bases and 3 bases respectively, with 6 bases between them. Germline V gene data show CDR1 as SGHRS and CDR2 as YFSETQ. The CDR3 loop spans 11 amino acids.

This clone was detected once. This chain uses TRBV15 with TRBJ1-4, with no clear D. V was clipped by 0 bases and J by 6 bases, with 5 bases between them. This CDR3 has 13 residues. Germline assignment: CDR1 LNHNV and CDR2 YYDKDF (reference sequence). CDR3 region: CATSRDRDEKLFF. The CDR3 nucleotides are TGTGCCACCAGCAGAGATCGCGATGAAAAACTGTTTTTT.

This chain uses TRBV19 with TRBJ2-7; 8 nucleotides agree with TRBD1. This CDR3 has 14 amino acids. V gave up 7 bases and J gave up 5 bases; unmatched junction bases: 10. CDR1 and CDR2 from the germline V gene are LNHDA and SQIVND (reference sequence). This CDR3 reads CASTPGQGPDEQYF. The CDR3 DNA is TGTGCCAGTACCCCTGGACAGGGCCCCGACGAGCAGTACTTC.

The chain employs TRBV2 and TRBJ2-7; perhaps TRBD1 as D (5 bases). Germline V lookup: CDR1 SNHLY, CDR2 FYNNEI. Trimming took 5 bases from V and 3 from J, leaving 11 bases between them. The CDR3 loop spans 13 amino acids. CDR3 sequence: CASSHRDSYEQYF. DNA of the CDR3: TGTGCCAGCAGTCACCGAGACAGCTACGAGCAGTACTTC.

Written as DNA, the CDR3 is TGTGCCAGCAGCTTCAGTGCGGGAGGGTTCGGTAACGAGCAGTACTTC. This translates into CASSFSAGGFGNEQYF. J is TRBJ2-7 and V is TRBV5-6; 9 bases are a match to TRBD2. Germline CDR1 reads SGHDT; CDR2 reads YYEEEE. The CDR3 sequence is 16 residues long. J gave up 5 bases and V 2 bases, and 11 bases lay outside the gene matches.

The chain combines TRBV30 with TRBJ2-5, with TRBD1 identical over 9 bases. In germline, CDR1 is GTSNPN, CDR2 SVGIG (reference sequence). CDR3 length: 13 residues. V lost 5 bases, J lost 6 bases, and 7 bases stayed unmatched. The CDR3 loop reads CAWETGGVKTQYF. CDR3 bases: TGTGCCTGGGAAACAGGGGGCGTAAAGACCCAGTACTTC.

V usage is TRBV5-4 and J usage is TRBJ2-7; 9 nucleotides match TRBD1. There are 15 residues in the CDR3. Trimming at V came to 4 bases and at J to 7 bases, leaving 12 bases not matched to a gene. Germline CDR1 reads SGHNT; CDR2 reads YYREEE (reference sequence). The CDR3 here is CASSPGTGLSLEQYF. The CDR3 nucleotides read TGTGCCAGCAGCCCCGGGACAGGGTTAAGTCTAGAGCAGTACTTC.